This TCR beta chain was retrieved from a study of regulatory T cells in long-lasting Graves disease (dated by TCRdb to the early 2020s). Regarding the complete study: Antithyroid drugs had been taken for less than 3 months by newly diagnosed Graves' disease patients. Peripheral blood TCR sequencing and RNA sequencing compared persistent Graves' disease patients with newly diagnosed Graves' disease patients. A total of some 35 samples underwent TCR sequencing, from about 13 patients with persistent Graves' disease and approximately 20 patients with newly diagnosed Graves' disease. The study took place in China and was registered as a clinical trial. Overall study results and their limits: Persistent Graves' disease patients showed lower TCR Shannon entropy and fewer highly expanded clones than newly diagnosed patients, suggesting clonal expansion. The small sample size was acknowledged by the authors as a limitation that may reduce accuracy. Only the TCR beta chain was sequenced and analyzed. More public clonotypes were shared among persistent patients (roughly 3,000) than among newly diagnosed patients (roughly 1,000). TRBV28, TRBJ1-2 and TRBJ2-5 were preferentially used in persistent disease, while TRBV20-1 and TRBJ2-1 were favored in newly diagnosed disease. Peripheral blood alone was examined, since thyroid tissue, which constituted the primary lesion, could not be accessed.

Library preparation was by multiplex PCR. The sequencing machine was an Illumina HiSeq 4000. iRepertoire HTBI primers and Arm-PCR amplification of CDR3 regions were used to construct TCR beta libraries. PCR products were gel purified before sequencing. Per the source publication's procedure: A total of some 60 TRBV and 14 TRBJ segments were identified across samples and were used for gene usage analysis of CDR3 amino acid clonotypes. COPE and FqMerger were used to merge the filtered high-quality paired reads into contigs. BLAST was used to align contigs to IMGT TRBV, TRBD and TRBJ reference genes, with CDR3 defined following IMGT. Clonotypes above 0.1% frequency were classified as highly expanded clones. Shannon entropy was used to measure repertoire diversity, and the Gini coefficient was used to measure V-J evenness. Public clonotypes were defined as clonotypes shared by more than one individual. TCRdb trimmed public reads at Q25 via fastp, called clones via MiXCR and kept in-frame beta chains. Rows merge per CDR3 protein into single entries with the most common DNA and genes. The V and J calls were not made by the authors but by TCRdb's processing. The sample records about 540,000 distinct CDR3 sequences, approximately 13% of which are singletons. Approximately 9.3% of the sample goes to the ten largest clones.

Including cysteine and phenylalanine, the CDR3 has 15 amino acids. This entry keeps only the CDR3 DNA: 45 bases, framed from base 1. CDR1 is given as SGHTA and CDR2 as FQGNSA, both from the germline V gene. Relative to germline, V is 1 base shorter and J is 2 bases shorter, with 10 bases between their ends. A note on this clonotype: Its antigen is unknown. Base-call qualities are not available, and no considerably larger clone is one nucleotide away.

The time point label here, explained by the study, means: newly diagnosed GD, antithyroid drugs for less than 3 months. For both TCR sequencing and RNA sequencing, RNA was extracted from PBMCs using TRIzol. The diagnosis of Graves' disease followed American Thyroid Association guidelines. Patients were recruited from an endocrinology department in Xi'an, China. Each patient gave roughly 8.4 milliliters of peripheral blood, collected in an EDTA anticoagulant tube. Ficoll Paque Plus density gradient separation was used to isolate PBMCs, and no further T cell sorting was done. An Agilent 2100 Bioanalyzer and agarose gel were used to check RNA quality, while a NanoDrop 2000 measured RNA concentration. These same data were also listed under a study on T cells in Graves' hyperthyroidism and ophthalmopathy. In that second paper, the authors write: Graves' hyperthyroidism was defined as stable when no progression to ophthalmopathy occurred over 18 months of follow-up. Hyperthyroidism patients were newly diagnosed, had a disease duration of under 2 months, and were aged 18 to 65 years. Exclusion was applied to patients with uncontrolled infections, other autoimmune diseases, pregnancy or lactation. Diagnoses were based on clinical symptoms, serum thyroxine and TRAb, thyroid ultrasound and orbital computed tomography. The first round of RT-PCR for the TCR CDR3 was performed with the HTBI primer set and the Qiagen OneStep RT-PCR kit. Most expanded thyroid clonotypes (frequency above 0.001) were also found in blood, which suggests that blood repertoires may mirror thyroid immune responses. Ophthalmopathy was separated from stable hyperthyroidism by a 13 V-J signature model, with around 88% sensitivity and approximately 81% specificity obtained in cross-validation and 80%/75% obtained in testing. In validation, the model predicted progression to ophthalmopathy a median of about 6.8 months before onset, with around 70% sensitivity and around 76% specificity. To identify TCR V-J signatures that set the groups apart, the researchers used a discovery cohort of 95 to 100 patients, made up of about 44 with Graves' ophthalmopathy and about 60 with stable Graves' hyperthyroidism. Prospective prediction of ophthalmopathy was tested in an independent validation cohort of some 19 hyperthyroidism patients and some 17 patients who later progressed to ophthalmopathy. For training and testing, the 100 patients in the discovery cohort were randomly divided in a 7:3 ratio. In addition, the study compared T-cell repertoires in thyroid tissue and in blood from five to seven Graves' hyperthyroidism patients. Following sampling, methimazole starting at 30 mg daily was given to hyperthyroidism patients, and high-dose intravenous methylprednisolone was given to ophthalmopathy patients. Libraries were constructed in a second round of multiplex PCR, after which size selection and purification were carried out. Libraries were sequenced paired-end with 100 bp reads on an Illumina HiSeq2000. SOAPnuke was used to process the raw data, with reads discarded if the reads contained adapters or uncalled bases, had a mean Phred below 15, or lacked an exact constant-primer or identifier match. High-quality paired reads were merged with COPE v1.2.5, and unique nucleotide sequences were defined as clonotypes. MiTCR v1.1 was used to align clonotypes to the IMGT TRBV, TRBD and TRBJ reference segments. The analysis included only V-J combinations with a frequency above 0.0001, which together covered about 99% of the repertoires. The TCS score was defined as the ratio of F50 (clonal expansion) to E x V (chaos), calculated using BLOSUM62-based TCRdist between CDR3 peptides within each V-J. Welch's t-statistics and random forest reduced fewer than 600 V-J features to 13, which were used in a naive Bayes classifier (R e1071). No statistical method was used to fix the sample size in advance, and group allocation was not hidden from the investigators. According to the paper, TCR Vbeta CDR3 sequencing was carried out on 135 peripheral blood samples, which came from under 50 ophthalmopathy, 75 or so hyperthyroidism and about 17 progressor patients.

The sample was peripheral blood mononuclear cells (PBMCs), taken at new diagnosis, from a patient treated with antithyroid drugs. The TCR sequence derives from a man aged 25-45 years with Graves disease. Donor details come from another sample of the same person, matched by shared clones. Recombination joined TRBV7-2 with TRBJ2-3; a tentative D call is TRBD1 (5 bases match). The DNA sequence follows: TGTGCCAGCAGCTTAGTTCCAGGGCACACAGATACGCAGTATTTT. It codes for CASSLVPGHTDTQYF.